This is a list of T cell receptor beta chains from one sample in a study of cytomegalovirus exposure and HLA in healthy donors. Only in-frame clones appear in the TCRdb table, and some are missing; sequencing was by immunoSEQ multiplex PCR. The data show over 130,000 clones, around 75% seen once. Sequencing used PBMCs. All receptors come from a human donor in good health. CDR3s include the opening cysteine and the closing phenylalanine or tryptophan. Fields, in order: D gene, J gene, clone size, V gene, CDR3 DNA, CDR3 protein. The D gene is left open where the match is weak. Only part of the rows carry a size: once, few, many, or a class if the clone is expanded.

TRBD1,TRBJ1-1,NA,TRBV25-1,TGTGCCAGCAGTGACCGCGGGACAGCTATCACTGAAGCTTTCTTT,CASSDRGTAITEAFF
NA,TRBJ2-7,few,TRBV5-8,TGTGCCAGCAGCTTGGCCATGTATGGGAGACGGGTCGAGCAGTACTTC,CASSLAMYGRRVEQYF
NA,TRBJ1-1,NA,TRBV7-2,TGTGCCAGCAATGCGGGAGGGTTGAACACTGAAGCTTTCTTT,CASNAGGLNTEAFF
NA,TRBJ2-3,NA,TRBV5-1,TGCGCCAGCAGCTCACAGGGAATTCCATTCACAGATACGCAGTATTTT,CASSSQGIPFTDTQYF
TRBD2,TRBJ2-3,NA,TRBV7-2,TGTGCCAGCAGCTCGCTAGCGGCAGATACGCAGTATTTT,CASSSLAADTQYF
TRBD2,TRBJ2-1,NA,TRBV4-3,TGCGCCAGCAGCCGGAAAGCGGGACCGGGCAATGAGCAGTTCTTC,CASSRKAGPGNEQFF
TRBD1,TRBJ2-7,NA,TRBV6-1,TGTGCCAGCAGTGAAAATTTGGGACAGGGGGCCAACGAGCAGTACTTC,CASSENLGQGANEQYF
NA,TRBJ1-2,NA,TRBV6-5,TGTGCCAGTATACGGGGGGGGGACGGGGGCTACACCTTC,CASIRGGDGGYTF
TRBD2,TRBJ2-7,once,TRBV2,TGTGCCGGTCTTTTAGCGGGAGGATCCAACGAGCAGTACTTC,CAGLLAGGSNEQYF
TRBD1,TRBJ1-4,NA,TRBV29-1,TGCAGCGTTGGGGGCGGCACAGGGGTAGAAAAACTGTTTTTT,CSVGGGTGVEKLFF
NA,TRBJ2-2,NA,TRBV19,TGTGCCAGTAGCACCATGGGGGGTCCGAACACCGGGGAGCTGTTTTTT,CASSTMGGPNTGELFF
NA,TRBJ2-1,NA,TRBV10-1,TGCGCCAGCAGTGCCTCCTCGCAGGGTTGGAATGAGCAGTTCTTC,CASSASSQGWNEQFF
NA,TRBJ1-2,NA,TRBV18,TGTGCCAGCTCCTCGTCCGGGACAAGGAATGGCTACACCTTC,CASSSSGTRNGYTF
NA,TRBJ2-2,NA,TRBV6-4,TGTGCCAGCAGTGAGGCCACCTACACCGGGGAGCTGTTTTTT,CASSEATYTGELFF
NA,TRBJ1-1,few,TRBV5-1,TGCGCCAGCAGCCGAGGATGGGGCAGCCTGGCCACTGAAGCTTTCTTT,CASSRGWGSLATEAFF
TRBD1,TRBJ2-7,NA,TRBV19,TGTGCCAGTATGGTCACAGGGGGCTACGAGCAGTACTTC,CASMVTGGYEQYF
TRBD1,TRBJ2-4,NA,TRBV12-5,TGTGCTAGTGTTCCGACAGGGGGCACGCGACTAGCCAAAAACATTCAGTACTTC,CASVPTGGTRLAKNIQYF
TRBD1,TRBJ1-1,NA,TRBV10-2,TGCGCCAGCAGGAAAACAGGGGACACTGAAGCTTTCTTT,CASRKTGDTEAFF
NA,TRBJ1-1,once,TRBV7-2,TGTGCCAGCAGCTCTGGTCGGGGTCTTGAGGAAGCTTTCTTT,CASSSGRGLEEAFF
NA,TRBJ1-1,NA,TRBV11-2,TGTGCCAGCAGCTTAGCTGGGGAGACCACTGAAGCTTTCTTT,CASSLAGETTEAFF
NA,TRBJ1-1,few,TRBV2,TGTGCCAGCAGTATAACAGGGAGCCTCAACACTGAAGCTTTCTTT,CASSITGSLNTEAFF
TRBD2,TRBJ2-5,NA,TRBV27,TGTGCCAGCAGTTTCTCCGGGACTAGCGGTTTCGCACAAGAGACCCAGTACTTC,CASSFSGTSGFAQETQYF
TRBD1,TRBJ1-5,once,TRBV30,TGTGCCTGGAGCCCGACAGGGGGCAAGTCCCAGCATTTT,CAWSPTGGKSQHF
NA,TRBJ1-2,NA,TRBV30,TGTGCCTGGAGTGTACGGGGGGCTCCTTACTATGGCTACACCTTC,CAWSVRGAPYYGYTF
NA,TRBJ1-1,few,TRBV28,TGTGCCAGCAGTTTACCCGACGGGGGGTACGACACTGAAGCTTTCTTT,CASSLPDGGYDTEAFF
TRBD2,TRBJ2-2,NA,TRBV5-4,TGTGCCAGCAGCCCCACTAGCGGACGGGGCACCGGGGAGCTGTTTTTT,CASSPTSGRGTGELFF
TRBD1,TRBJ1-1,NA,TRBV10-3,TGTGCCATCAGTGAGTCTCGGGGGACAGGGGCCCTTAACACTGAAGCTTTCTTT,CAISESRGTGALNTEAFF
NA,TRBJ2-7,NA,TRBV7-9,TGTGCCAGCAGCTCCGACATCTCCTACGAGCAGTACTTC,CASSSDISYEQYF
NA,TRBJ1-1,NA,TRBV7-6,TGTGCCAGCAGCTTAGTCTCCCCCGCAGCGACCTTGAACACTGAAGCTTTCTTT,CASSLVSPAATLNTEAFF
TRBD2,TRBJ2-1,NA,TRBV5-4,TGTGCCAGCAACGTCGGGACTAGCGGTTTTTACAATGAGCAGTTCTTC,CASNVGTSGFYNEQFF
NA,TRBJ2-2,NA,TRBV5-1,TGCGCCAGCAGCTTGGATACAGGGATCGGGGAGCTGTTTTTT,CASSLDTGIGELFF
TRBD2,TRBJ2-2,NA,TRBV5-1,TGCGCCAGCAGCGGTTCTGTGGGACTAGCGGGCGCTACCGGGGAGCTGTTTTTT,CASSGSVGLAGATGELFF
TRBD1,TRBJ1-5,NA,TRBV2,TGTGCCAGCAGCAATGGACAGGGGGCTCAGCCCCAGCATTTT,CASSNGQGAQPQHF
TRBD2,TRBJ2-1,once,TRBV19,TGTGCCAGTACCCTAGGGCTAGCGGGGATTAATGAGCAGTTCTTC,CASTLGLAGINEQFF
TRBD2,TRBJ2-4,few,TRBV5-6,TGTGCCAGCAGCTTGGGGGTGGGGGGGGGAACGGACATTCAGTACTTC,CASSLGVGGGTDIQYF
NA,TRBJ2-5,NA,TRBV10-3,TGTGCCATCAGTGCAGACAGTGCGGGGGAGACCCAGTACTTC,CAISADSAGETQYF
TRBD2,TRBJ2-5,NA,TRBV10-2,TGCGCCAGCAGTGAAAGCGGTAGCGGGAGGGCCGGGGAGACCCAGTACTTC,CASSESGSGRAGETQYF
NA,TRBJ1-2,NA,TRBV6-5,TGTGCCAGCATCCACCTAGGGGTCGGAAACTATGGCTACACCTTC,CASIHLGVGNYGYTF
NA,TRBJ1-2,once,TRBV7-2,TGTGCCAGCGGGGAGGAAAAGTCCTACAGTCGGTATGGCTACACCTTC,CASGEEKSYSRYGYTF
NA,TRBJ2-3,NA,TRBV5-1,TGCGCCAGCAGCTTGGATGGGGCGGTAAGCACAGATACGCAGTATTTT,CASSLDGAVSTDTQYF
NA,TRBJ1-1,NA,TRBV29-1,TGCAGCGTTGAGGGCAGGGGACCTGAAGCTTTCTTT,CSVEGRGPEAFF
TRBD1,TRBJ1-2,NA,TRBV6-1,TGTGCCAGCAGTGAGTTGGGACAGGGCAACTATGGCTACCCCTTC,CASSELGQGNYGYPF
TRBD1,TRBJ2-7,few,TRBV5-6,TGTGCCAGCAGCTTCTCTGGACAGGGTAGGCCCTACGAGCAGTACTTC,CASSFSGQGRPYEQYF
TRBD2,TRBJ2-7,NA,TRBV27,TGTGCCAGCAGAACTAGCGGTGCCTACGAGCAGTACTTC,CASRTSGAYEQYF
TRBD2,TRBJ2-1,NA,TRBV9,TGTGCCAGCAGCGCCAGTTCTAGCGGGGGGTGGAATGAGCAGTTCTTC,CASSASSSGGWNEQFF
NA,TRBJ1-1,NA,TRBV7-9,TGTTCCAGCAGCCCTCGAACAGGAGTAGGCACTGAAGCTTTCTTT,CSSSPRTGVGTEAFF
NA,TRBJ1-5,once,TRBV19,TGTGCCAGTACAGGGTCGGGTCAGCCCCAGCATTTT,CASTGSGQPQHF
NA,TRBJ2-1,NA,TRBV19,TGTGCCAGTAAACCCTCTTTCTGGGGGGACAATGAGCAGTTCTTC,CASKPSFWGDNEQFF
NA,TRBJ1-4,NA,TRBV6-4,TGTGCCAGCAGTGACGGTCTGGAACAGGGAAAACTGTTTTTT,CASSDGLEQGKLFF
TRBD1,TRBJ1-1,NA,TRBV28,TGTGCCAGCAAATCGTCAGGGACAGGGGGCTTTGAAGCTTTCTTT,CASKSSGTGGFEAFF
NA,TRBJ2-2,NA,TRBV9,TGTGCCAGCAGCGCCGGGACTTTCACCGGGGAGCTGTTTTTT,CASSAGTFTGELFF
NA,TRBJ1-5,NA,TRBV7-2,TGTGCCAGCAGCTTAGAGGCAGGGGTTGGCCAGCCCCAGCATTTT,CASSLEAGVGQPQHF
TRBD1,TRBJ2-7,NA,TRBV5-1,TGCGCCAGCAGCTGGGGGACAGCATCCGAGCAGTACTTC,CASSWGTASEQYF
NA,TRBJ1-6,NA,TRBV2,TGTGCCAGCAGTGAAACGCTGGGCAGGGTAGGGTCACCCCTCCACTTT,CASSETLGRVGSPLHF
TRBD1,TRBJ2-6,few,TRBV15,TGTGCCACCAGCTTAAACAGGGGGTCTGGGGCCAACGTCCTGACTTTC,CATSLNRGSGANVLTF
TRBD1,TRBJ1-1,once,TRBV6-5,TGTGCCAGCAGTAGACAGGGTCGTGCTTTCTTT,CASSRQGRAFF
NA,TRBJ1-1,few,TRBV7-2,TGTGCCAGCAGCCTAGACAGGCTGAACACTGAAGCTTTCTTT,CASSLDRLNTEAFF